This T cell receptor (beta chain) was found in a study of blood T cell repertoires in COVID-19. Whole-study context: Specimens from acute and convalescent COVID-19 originated in the United States, Italy and Spain. PBMCs, B-cell-depleted T cells, or T cells provided the cDNA or gDNA that made up the material.

The CDR3 loop spans 14 amino acids. J was trimmed by 8 bases and V by 1 base; bases with no gene match: 6. Germline CDR1 SGHTA, CDR2 FQGNSA. Per the original methods: Amplifying reference gene primers gave estimates of nucleated cell counts. Some clones are missing from TCRdb's copy, which holds only in-frame ones; the method was immunoSEQ multiplex PCR. The D gene and trimming were derived from the DNA, and the V and J assignments and clone size from that table. The table includes hundreds of thousands of clones, over 75% detected once. This chain connects TRBV7-2 to TRBJ1-2, with TRBD1 matching over 8 bases. The sequencing input was peripheral blood. The receptor was derived from a man in his forties or fifties with active or convalescent COVID-19. The CDR3 nucleotides read TGTGCCAGCAGCTTAGGGACAGGGAAGTCGGGCTACACCTTC. Protein: CASSLGTGKSGYTF.